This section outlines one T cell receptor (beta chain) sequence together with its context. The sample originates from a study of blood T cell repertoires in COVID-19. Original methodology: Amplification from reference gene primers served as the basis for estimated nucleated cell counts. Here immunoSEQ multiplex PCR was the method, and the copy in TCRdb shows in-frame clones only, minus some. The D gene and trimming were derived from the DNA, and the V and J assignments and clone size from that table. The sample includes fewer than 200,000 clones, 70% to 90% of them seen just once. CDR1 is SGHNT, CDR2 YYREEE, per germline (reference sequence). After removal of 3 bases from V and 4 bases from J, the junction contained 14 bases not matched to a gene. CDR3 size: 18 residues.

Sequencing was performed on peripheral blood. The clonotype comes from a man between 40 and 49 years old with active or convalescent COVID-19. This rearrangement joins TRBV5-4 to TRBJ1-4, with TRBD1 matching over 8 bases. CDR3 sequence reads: CASSSRDRSNTGNEKLFF. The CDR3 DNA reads TGTGCCAGCAGCTCGCGGGACAGGTCCAATACGGGTAATGAAAAACTGTTTTTT.